One sample yielded the 26 T cell receptor beta chains listed below, sequenced in a study of monozygotic twins with inflammatory bowel disease. From the 5' RACE reads, TCRdb lists one entry per CDR3 protein and no DNA. The listing contains around 230,000 distinct CDR3 sequences. The sequenced material came from blood. All receptors derive from a human donor with ulcerative colitis or Crohn's disease, or a healthy co-twin of an affected twin (not recorded which).

This chain links TRBV27 with TRBJ2-1; TCRdb's D call of TRBD2 is untestable without DNA. From germline, CDR1 is MNHEY and CDR2 SMNVEV (reference sequence). The CDR3 totals 14 residues. This CDR3 reads CASTSGGPYNEQFF.

This chain links TRBV7-2 with TRBJ1-6. The germline CDR1 and CDR2 sequences are SGHTA and FQGNSA. This CDR3 is 14 amino acids long. CDR3: CASSFSLGNSPLHF.

This sequence joins TRBV19 and TRBJ2-2. The germline CDR1 and CDR2 sequences are LNHDA and SQIVND (reference sequence). This CDR3 is 15 amino acids long. This CDR3 is CASSLLKGYTGELFF.

The rearrangement joins TRBV4-1 to TRBJ1-1. The length of the CDR3 is 17 residues. From germline, CDR1 is MGHRA and CDR2 YSYEKL. The CDR3 protein is CASSQDLQRAANTEAFF.

The genes are TRBV6-1 and TRBJ1-1; the TRBD1 assignment by TCRdb is unverifiable without DNA. Germline assignment: CDR1 MNHNS and CDR2 SASEGT. The CDR3 has 16 amino acids. Here the CDR3 reads CASSHPNPGQGNEAFF.

This chain joins TRBV7-9 and TRBJ1-6. The CDR3 has 14 residues. Germline V gives CDR1 SEHNR, CDR2 FQNEAQ (reference sequence). CDR3 amino acids: CASSSWGINSPLHF.

The chain links TRBV6-4 to TRBJ2-3; TCRdb selects TRBD2, and the lack of DNA leaves this call unchecked. Germline assignment: CDR1 MRHNA and CDR2 SNTAGT. The CDR3 length is 19 residues. This CDR3 reads CASRSSSVLQFLSTDTQYF.

V gene TRBV20-1 combines with J gene TRBJ1-6; TCRdb returns TRBD1, unconfirmable since there is no DNA. This CDR3 has 14 amino acids. Germline assignment: CDR1 DFQATT and CDR2 SNEGSKA (reference sequence). The CDR3 spells CSARPGERESPLHF.

The CDR3 protein is CAISADVGGEQYF. The chain carries TRBV10-3 and TRBJ2-7; TCRdb's assignment of TRBD1 cannot be checked, as there is no DNA. Germline V gene data show CDR1 as ENHRY and CDR2 as SYGVKD. The CDR3 contains 13 residues.

This chain connects TRBV24-1 to TRBJ2-1. Germline lookup yields CDR1 KGHDR and CDR2 SFDVKD. CDR3 length equals 11 residues. The CDR3 spells CATSAYNEQFF.

This chain uses TRBV25-1 with TRBJ2-5; TCRdb picks TRBD2, but there is no DNA to check that call. This CDR3 spans 14 amino acids. The germline gives CDR1 MGHDK, CDR2 SYGVNS. The CDR3 is CASSVAGGQETQYF.

The chain couples TRBV12-3 or TRBV12-4 to TRBJ2-1; TCRdb returns TRBD1, unconfirmable since there is no DNA. The CDR3 length is 15 residues. The CDR3: CASNTQGPGGDEQFF.

The chain employs TRBV6-1 and TRBJ2-5; absent DNA, TCRdb's TRBD1 call cannot be checked. This CDR3 region has 14 residues. The germline V gene has CDR1 MNHNS and CDR2 SASEGT. The CDR3 sequence is CASKLRGSQETQYF.

V gene TRBV10-1 combines with J gene TRBJ2-3; lacking DNA, the TRBD2 call made by TCRdb goes unchecked. Germline V gene sequence: CDR1 WNHNN, CDR2 SYGVQD (reference sequence). This CDR3 comprises 13 residues. The CDR3 loop is CASSESGTSSQYF.

The V call is TRBV12-3 or TRBV12-4, the J call TRBJ2-3; TCRdb picks TRBD1, but there is no DNA to check that call. The CDR3 has 15 amino acids. The CDR3 loop is CASSQDGTRIHTQYF.

V is TRBV6-5 and J is TRBJ1-1. Germline lookup yields CDR1 MNHEY and CDR2 SVGAGI. CDR3 length: 13 amino acids. This CDR3 is CASSYYQNTEAFF.

The V gene is TRBV12-3 or TRBV12-4, the J gene TRBJ1-5; with no DNA, the TCRdb D assignment of TRBD1 cannot be verified. The CDR3 sequence is 17 residues long. The CDR3 protein is CASSRGWSAESNQPQHF.

The V call is TRBV7-7, the J call TRBJ2-5. From germline, CDR1 is SSHAT and CDR2 FNYEAQ (reference sequence). The CDR3 has 13 amino acids. The CDR3 loop reads CASSFNRQETQYF.

The chain is built from TRBV18 and TRBJ2-3. The germline gives CDR1 KGHSH, CDR2 LQKENI. The CDR3 sequence is 15 residues long. The CDR3 spells CASSPGEGAQNTQYF.

The rearrangement links TRBV18 to TRBJ1-2; TCRdb selects TRBD1, and the lack of DNA leaves this call unchecked. Germline loops: CDR1 KGHSH, CDR2 LQKENI. The CDR3 extends over 13 amino acids. CDR3 protein: CASSLDGAYGYTF.

The chain carries TRBV7-9 and TRBJ2-1. This CDR3 has 14 amino acids. CDR1 and CDR2 (germline): SEHNR, FQNEAQ (reference sequence). The CDR3 is CASSKRHNSNEQFF.

The rearrangement links TRBV29-1 to TRBJ1-1. The CDR3 is 13 amino acids. CDR1 and CDR2 (germline): SQVTM, ANQGSEA. CDR3 residues: CSVALAEGTEAFF. The full variable domain, with the rest looked up from reference TRBV29-1 and TRBJ1-1, is SAVISQKPSRDICQRGTSLTIQCQVDSQVTMMFWYRQQPGQSLTLIATANQGSEATYESGFVIDKFPISRPNLTFSTLTVSNMSPEDSSIYLCSVALAEGTEAFFGQGTRLTVV.

V is TRBV7-9 and J is TRBJ1-2. Germline CDR1 and CDR2: SEHNR and FQNEAQ (reference sequence). The CDR3 is made up of 14 amino acids. CDR3 protein: CASSSTTPSYGYTF.

The chain carries TRBV11-2 and TRBJ2-2; checking the TCRdb D call of TRBD2 is not possible without DNA. The CDR3 is made up of 18 amino acids. The germline V gene has CDR1 SGHAT and CDR2 FQNNGV. CDR3 region: CASSHWGEERGYTGELFF.

This chain uses TRBV5-1 with TRBJ2-7; no DNA is available, so the TRBD2 call from TCRdb remains unchecked. Germline V gives CDR1 SGHRS, CDR2 YFSETQ. The CDR3 loop spans 16 amino acids. The CDR3 region is CASSATSGGTFYEQYF.

The chain links TRBV29-1 to TRBJ2-2. The germline V gene encodes CDR1 SQVTM and CDR2 ANQGSEA. The length of the CDR3 is 16 residues. CDR3 loop: CSVATPDTRKTGELFF.